This TCR beta chain was found in a study of T cell changes during pregnancy in multiple sclerosis. Germline loops: CDR1 SGDLS, CDR2 YYNGEE. The CDR3 length is 16 residues. V gave up 2 bases and J gave up 4 bases, with 15 bases separating them. Using immunoSEQ multiplex PCR, the repertoire was profiled, and TCRdb retains in-frame clones only, with some absent. In the table there are tens of thousands of clones, around 94% of which are singletons. The sample was peripheral blood, taken in the third trimester of pregnancy. This sequence originates from a female donor with multiple sclerosis, enrolled in a pregnancy study. The V call is TRBV9, the J call TRBJ2-2; D is perhaps TRBD1 (5 bases). Here the CDR3 reads CASSVSRQTRTGELFF. For the CDR3, the DNA is TGTGCCAGCAGCGTCTCTAGACAGACACGCACCGGGGAGCTGTTTTTT.